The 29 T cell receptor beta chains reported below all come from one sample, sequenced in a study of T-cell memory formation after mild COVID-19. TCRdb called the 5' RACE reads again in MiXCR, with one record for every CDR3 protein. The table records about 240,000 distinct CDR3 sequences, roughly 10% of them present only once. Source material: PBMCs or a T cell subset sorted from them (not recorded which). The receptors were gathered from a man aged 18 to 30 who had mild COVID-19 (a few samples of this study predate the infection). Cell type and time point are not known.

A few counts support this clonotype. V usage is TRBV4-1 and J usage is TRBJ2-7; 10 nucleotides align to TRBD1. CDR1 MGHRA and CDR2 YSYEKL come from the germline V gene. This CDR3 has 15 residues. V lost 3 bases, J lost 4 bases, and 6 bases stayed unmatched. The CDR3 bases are TGCGCCAGCAGCCACCGACAGGGGGCAGCGTACGAGCAGTACTTC. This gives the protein CASSHRQGAAYEQYF.

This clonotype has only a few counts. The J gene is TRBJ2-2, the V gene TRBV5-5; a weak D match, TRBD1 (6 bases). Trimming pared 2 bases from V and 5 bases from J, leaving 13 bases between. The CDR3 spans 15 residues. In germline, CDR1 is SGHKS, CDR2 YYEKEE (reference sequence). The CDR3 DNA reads TGTGCCAGCAGCTTCGAGATTACAGGGACCGGGGAGCTGTTTTTT. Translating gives CASSFEITGTGELFF.

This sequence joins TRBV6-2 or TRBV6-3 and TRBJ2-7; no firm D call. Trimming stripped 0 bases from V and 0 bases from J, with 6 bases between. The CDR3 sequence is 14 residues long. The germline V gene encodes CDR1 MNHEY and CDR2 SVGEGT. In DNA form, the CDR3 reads TGTGCCAGCAGTTACTCAGCAGTCTCCTACGAGCAGTACGTC. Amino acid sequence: CASSYSAVSYEQYV.

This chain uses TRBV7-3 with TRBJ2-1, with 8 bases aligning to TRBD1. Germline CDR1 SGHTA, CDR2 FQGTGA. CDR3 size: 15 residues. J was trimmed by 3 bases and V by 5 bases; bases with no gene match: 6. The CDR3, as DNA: TGTGCCAGCAGCCCTCGGACAGGGAGCTACAATGAGCAGTTCTTC. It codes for CASSPRTGSYNEQFF.

The CDR3 DNA follows: TGTGCCATCAGTGACCCTCCGGGTGGCTACACCTTC. Translated: CAISDPPGGYTF. The gene calls are TRBV10-3 and TRBJ1-2; no firm D call. CDR1 is ENHRY, CDR2 SYGVKD, per germline. The ends were cut back, 3 bases at V and 7 bases at J, with 9 bases in the middle. The CDR3 runs 12 residues.

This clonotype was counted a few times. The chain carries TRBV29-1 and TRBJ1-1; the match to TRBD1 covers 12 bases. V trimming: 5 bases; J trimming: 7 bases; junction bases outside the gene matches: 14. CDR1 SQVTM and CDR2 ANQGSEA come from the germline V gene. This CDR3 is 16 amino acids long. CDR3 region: CSVKTGTGGLSGEAFF. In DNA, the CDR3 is TGCAGCGTTAAAACCGGGACAGGGGGCCTGAGCGGTGAAGCTTTCTTT.

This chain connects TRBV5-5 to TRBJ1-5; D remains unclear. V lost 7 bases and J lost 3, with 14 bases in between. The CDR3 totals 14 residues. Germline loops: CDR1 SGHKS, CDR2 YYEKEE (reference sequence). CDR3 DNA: TGTGCCAGCTCCTATTCCGCTTACAATCAGCCCCAGCATTTT. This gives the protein CASSYSAYNQPQHF.

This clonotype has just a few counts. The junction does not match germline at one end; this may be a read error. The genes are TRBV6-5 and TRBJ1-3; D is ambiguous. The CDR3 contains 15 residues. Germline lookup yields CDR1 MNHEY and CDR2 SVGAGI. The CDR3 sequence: CASSYFPSSGNTTYF. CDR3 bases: TGTGCCAGCAGTTACTTCCCCAGCTCTGGAAACACCACATATTTT.

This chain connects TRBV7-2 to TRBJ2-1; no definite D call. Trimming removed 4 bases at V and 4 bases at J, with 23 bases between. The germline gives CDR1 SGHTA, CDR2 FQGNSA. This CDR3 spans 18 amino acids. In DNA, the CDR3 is TGTGCCAGCAGCTCACACCGCCAATCACGGACGACTTACAATGAGCAGTTCTTC. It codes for CASSSHRQSRTTYNEQFF.

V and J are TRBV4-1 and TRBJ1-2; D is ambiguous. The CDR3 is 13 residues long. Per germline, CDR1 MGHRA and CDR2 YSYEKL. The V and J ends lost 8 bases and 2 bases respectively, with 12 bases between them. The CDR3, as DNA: TGCGCCAGCGCCGCGTTGGGGAACTATGGCTACACCTTC. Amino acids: CASAALGNYGYTF.

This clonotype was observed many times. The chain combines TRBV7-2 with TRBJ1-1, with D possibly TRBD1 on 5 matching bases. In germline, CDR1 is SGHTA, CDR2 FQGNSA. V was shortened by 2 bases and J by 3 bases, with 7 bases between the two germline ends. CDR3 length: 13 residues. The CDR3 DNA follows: TGTGCCAGCAGCTTAATGGGGGACACTGAAGCTTTCTTT. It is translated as CASSLMGDTEAFF.

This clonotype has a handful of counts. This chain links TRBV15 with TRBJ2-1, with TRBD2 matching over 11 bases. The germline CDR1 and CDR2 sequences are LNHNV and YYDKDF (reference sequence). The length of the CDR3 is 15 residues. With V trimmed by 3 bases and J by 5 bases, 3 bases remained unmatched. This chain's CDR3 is CATSSGTSGNNEQFF. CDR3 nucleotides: TGTGCCACCAGCAGCGGGACTAGCGGAAACAATGAGCAGTTCTTC.

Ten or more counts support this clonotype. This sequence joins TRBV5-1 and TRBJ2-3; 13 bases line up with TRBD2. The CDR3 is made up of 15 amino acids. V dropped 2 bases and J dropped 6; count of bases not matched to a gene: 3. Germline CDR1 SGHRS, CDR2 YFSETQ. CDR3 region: CASSFGTSGADTQYF. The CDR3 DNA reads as TGCGCCAGCAGCTTTGGGACTAGCGGGGCCGATACGCAGTATTTT.

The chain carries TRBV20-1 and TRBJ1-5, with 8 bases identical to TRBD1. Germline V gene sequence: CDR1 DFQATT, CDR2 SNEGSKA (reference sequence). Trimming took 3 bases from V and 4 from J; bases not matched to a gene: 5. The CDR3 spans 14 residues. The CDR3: CSASLGQGNQPQHF. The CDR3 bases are TGCAGTGCTAGTCTCGGACAGGGAAATCAGCCCCAGCATTTT.

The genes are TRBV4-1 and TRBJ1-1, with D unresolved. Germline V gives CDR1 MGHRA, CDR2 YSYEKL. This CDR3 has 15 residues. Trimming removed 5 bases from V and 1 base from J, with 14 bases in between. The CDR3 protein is CASSNPTERNTEAFF. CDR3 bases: TGCGCCAGCAGCAACCCGACGGAAAGGAACACTGAAGCTTTCTTT.

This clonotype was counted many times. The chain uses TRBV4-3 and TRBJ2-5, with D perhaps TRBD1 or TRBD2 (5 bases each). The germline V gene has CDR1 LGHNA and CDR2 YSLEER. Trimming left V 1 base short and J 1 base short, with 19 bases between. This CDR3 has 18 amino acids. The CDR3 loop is CASSQGSGRPGIQETQYF. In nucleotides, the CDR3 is TGCGCCAGCAGCCAAGGATCGGGACGCCCAGGGATCCAAGAGACCCAGTACTTC.

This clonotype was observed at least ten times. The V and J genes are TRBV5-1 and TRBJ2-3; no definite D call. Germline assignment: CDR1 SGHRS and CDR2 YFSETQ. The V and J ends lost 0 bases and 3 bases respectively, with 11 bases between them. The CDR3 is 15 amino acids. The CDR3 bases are TGCGCCAGCAGCTTGGTCGCGGCGTTAACAGATACGCAGTATTTT. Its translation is CASSLVAALTDTQYF.

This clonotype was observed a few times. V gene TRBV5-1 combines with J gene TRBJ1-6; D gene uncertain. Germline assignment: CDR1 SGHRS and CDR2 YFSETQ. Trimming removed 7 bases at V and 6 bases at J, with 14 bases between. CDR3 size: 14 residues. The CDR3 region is CASRERVSNSPLHF. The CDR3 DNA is TGCGCCAGCCGGGAAAGGGTGAGTAATTCACCCCTCCACTTT. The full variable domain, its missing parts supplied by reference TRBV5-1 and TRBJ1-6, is KAGVTQTPRYLIKTRGQQVTLSCSPISGHRSVSWYQQTPGQGLQFLFEYFSETQRNKGNFPGRFSGRQFSNSRSEMNVSTLELGDSALYLCASRERVSNSPLHFGNGTRLTVT.

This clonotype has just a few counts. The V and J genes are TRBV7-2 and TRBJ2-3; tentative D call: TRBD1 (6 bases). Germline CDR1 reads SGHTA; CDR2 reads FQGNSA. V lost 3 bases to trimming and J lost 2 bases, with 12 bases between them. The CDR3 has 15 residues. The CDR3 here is CASSFWGRYTDTQYF. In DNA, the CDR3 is TGTGCCAGCAGCTTTTGGGGGCGGTACACAGATACGCAGTATTTT.

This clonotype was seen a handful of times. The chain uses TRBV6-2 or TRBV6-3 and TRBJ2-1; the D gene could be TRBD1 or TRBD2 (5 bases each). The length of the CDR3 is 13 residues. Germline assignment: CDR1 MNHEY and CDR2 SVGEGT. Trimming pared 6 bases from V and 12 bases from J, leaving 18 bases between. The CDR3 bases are TGTGCCAGCAGCCCCCGGGACCTGGTTGGGCAGTTCTTC. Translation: CASSPRDLVGQFF.

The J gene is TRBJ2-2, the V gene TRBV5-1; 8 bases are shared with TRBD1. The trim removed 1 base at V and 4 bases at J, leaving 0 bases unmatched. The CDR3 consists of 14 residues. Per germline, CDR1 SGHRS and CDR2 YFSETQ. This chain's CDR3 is CASSLTGGTGELFF. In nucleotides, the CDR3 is TGCGCCAGCAGCTTGACAGGGGGCACCGGGGAGCTGTTTTTT.

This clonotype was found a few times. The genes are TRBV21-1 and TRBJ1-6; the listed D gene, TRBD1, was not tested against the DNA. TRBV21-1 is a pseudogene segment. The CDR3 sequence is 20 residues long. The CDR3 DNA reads TGTGCCAGCAGCGATATGGGGGGACAGCGCCGGTTCTCCTATAATTCACCCCTCCACTTT. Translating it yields CASSDMGGQRRFSYNSPLHF.

The CDR3 nucleotides read TGTGCCAGCAGCGTAAACGCCGGGACTGTGGAGACCCAGTACTTC. Translating gives CASSVNAGTVETQYF. The rearrangement links TRBV9 to TRBJ2-5; tentatively, D is TRBD2 (6 bases). With 1 base removed from V and 5 bases from J, the gap between germline ends came to 15 bases. CDR3 length: 15 residues. CDR1 is SGDLS, CDR2 YYNGEE, per germline.

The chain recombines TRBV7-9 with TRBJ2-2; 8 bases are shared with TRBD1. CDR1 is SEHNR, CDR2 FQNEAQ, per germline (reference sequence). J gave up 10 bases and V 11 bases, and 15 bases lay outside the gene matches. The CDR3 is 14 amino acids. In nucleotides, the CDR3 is TGTGCCCGCGGGGCAGGGGGCATCCCCGAGGAGCTGTTTTTT. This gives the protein CARGAGGIPEELFF. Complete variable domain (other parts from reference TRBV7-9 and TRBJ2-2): DTGVSQNPRHKITKRGQNVTFRCDPISEHNRLYWYRQTLGQGPEFLTYFQNEAQLEKSRLLSDRFSAERPKGSFSTLEIQRTEQGDSAMYLCARGAGGIPEELFFGEGSRLTVL.

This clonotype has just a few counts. The chain's CDR3 is CASLGLAGSSYNEQFF. The CDR3 DNA reads TGCGCCAGCTTAGGACTAGCAGGCAGCTCCTACAATGAGCAGTTCTTC. The chain has TRBV5-1 and TRBJ2-1; the match to TRBD2 covers 8 bases. CDR3 size: 16 residues. Germline-derived CDR1 and CDR2 are SGHRS and YFSETQ. Unmatched junction bases numbered 9, after V lost 7 bases and J lost 0 bases.

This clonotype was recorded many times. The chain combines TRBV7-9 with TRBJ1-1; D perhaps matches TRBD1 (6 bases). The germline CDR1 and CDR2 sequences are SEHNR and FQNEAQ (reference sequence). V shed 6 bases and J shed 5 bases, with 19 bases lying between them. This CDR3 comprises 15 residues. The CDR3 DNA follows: TGTGCCAGCAGTTATCCCGGGGGGCCCTTAACTGAAGCTTTCTTT. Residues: CASSYPGGPLTEAFF.

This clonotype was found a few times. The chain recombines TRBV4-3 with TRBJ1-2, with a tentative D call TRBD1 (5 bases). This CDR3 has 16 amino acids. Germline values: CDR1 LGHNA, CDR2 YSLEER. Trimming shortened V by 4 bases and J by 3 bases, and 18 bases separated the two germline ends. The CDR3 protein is CASSPQWPGRDYGYTF. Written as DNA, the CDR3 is TGCGCCAGCAGCCCCCAGTGGCCGGGCAGGGACTATGGCTACACCTTC.

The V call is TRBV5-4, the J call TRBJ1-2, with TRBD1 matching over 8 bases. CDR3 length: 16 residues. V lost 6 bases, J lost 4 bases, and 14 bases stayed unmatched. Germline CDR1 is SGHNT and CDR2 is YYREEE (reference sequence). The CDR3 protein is CASTFLGQALGYGYTF. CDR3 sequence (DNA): TGTGCCAGCACCTTCCTGGGACAGGCCCTTGGCTATGGCTACACCTTC.

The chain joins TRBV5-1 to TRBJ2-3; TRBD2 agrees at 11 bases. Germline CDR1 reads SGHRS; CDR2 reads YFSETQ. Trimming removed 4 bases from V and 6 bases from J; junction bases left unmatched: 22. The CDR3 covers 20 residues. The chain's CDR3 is CASSPFGRGTSGYMGDTQYF. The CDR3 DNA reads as TGCGCCAGCAGCCCCTTTGGCCGCGGGACTAGCGGATATATGGGGGATACGCAGTATTTT. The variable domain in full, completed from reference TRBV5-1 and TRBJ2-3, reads KAGVTQTPRYLIKTRGQQVTLSCSPISGHRSVSWYQQTPGQGLQFLFEYFSETQRNKGNFPGRFSGRQFSNSRSEMNVSTLELGDSALYLCASSPFGRGTSGYMGDTQYFGPGTRLTVL.